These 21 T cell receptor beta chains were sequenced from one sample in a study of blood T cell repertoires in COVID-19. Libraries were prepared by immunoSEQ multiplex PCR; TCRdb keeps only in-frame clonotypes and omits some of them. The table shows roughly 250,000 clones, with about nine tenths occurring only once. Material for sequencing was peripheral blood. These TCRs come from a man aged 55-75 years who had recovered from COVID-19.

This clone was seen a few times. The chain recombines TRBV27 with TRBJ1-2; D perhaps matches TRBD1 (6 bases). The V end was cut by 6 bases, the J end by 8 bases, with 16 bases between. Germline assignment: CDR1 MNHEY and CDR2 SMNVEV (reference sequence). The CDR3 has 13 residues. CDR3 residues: CASSRAGGQGYTF. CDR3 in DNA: TGTGCCAGCAGCCGTGCTGGGGGCCAAGGCTACACCTTC.

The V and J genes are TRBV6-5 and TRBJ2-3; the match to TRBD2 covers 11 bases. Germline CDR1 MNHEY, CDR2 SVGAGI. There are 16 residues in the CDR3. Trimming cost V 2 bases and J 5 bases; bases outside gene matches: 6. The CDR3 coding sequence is TGTGCCAGCAGTTACAAGCCTAGCGGGGGGAAAGATACGCAGTATTTT. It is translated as CASSYKPSGGKDTQYF.

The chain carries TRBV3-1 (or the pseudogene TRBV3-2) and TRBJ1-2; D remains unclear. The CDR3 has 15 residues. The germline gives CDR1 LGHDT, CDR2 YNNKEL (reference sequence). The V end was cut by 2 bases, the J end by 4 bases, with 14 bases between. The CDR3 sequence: CASSQRMEGFYGYTF. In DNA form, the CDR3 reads TGTGCCAGCAGCCAAAGGATGGAGGGATTCTATGGCTACACCTTC.

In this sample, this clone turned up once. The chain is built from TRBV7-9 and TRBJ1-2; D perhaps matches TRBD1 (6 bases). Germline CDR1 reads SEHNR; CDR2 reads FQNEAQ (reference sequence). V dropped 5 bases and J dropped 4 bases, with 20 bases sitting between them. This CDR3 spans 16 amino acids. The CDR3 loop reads CASSLVKGGSGYGYTF. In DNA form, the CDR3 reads TGTGCCAGCAGCCTAGTTAAAGGGGGTTCTGGCTATGGCTACACCTTC.

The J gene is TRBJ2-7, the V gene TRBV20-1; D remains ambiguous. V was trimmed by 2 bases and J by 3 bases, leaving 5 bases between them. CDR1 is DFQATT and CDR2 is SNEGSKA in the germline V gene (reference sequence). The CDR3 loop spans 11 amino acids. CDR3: CSARNIYEQYV. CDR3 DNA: TGCAGTGCTAGAAATATCTACGAGCAGTACGTC.

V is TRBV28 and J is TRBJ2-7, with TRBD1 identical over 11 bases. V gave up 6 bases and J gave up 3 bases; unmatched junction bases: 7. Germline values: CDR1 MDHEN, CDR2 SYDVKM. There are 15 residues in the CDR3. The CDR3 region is CASSSTGTGGYEQYF. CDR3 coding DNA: TGTGCCAGCAGCAGTACCGGGACAGGGGGCTACGAGCAGTACTTC.

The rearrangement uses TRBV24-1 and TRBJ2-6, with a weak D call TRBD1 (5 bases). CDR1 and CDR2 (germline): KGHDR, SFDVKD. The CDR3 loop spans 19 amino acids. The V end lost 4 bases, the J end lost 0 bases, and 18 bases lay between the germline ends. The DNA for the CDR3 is TGTGCCACCAGTGAGGCACGCGGCAGGGCCCCCTCTGGGGCCAACGTCCTGACTTTC. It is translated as CATSEARGRAPSGANVLTF.

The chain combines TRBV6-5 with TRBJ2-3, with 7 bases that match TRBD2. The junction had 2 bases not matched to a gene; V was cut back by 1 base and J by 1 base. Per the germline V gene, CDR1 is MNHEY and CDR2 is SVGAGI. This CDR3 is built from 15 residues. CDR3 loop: CASSYLTSGTDTQYF. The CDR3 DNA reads TGTGCCAGCAGTTACTTAACTAGCGGCACAGATACGCAGTATTTT.

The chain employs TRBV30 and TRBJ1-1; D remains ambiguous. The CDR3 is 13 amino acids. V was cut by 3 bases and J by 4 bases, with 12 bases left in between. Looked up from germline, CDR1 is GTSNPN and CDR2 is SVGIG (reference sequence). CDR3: CAWRTLVPTEAFF. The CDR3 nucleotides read TGTGCCTGGAGGACACTGGTGCCCACTGAAGCTTTCTTT.

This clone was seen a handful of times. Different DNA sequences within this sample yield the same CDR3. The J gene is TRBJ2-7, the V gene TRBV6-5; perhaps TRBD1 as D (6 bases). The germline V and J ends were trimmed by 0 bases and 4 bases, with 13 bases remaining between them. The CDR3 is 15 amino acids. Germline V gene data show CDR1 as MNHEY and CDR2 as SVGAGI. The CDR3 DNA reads TGTGCCAGCAGTTACTCTGGGCAGGGGACGTACGAGCAGTACTTC. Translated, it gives CASSYSGQGTYEQYF.

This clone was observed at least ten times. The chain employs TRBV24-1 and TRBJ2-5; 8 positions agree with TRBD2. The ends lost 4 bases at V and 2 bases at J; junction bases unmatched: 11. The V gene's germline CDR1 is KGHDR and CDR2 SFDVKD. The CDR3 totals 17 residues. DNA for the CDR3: TGTGCCACCAGTGACCCTCGGGCGGGGGGAGTACAAGAGACCCAGTACTTC. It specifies CATSDPRAGGVQETQYF.

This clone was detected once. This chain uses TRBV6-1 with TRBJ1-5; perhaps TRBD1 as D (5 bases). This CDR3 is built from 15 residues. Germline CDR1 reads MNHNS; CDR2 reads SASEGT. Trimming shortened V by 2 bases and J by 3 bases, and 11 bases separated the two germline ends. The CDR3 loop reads CASSETPGVNQPQHF. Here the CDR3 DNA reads TGTGCCAGCAGTGAAACCCCGGGGGTCAATCAGCCCCAGCATTTT.

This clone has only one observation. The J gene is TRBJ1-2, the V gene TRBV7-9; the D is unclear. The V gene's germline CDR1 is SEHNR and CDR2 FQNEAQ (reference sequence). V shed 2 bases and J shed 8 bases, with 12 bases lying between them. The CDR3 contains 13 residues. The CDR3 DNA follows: TGTGCCAGCAGCTTATTTCAGGAAATAGGCTACACCTTC. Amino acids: CASSLFQEIGYTF.

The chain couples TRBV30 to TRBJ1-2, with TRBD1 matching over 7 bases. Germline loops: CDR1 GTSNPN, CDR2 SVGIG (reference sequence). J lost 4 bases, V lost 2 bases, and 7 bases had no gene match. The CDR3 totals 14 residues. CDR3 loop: CAWSSKTGSYGYTF. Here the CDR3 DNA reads TGTGCCTGGAGTTCCAAGACAGGGAGCTATGGCTACACCTTC.

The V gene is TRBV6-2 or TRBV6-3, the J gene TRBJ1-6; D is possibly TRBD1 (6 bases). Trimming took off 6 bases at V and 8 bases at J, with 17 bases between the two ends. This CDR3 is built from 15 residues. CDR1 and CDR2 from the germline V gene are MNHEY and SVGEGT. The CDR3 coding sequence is TGTGCCAGCAGCTTTAGGGGACAAAAGGATTCACCCCTCCACTTT. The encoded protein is CASSFRGQKDSPLHF.

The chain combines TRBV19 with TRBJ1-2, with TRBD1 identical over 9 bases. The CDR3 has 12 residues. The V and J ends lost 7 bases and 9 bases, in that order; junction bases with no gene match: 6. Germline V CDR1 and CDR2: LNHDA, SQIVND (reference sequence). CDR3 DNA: TGTGCCAGTATGACAGGGGGACGGAGCTACACCTTC. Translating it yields CASMTGGRSYTF.

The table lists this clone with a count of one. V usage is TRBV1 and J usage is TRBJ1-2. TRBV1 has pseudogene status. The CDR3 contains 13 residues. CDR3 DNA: TGCACCAGCAGCCAAGAGGACGGGATGGGCTACACCTTC. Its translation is CTSSQEDGMGYTF.

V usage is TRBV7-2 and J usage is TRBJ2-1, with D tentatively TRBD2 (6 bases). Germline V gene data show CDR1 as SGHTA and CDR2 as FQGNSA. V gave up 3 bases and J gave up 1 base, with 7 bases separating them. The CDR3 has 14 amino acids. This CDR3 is CASSFSGSYNEQFF. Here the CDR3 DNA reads TGTGCCAGCAGCTTTAGCGGTTCCTACAATGAGCAGTTCTTC.

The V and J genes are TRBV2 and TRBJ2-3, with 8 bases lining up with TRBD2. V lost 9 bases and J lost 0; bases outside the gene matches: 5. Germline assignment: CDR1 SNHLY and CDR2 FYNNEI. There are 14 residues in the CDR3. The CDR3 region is CARRSGMSTDTQYF. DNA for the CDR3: TGTGCCAGGCGTAGCGGGATGAGCACAGATACGCAGTATTTT.

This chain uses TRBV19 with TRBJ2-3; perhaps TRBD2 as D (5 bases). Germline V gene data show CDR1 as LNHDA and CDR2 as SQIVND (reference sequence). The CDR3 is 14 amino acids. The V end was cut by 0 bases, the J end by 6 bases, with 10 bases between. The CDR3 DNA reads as TGTGCCAGTAGTATAGATGGGCGCGGGGATACGCAGTATTTT. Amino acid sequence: CASSIDGRGDTQYF.

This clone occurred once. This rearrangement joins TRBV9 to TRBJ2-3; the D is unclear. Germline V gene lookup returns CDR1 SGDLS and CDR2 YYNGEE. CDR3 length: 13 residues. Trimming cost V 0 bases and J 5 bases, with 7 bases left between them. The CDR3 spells CASSVDKLDTQYF. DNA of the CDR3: TGTGCCAGCAGCGTAGATAAGCTAGATACGCAGTATTTT.